This record concerns one T cell receptor beta chain sequence. The antigen remains unidentified. Deep-level settings were used for running the assay. The repertoire was sequenced with immunoSEQ multiplex PCR; TCRdb's copy has only in-frame clones and lacks some. The repertoire includes hundreds of thousands of clones, around 96% of them detected once, and around 0.25% sits in the top ten. The CDR3 runs to 14 residues. Looked up from germline, CDR1 is MNHNY and CDR2 is SVGAGI (reference sequence). The germline V and J ends were trimmed by 3 bases and 1 base, with 9 bases remaining between them. Naive CD8 cells lacked CD45RO, underwent positive selection for CCR7 and left out terminally differentiated effector memory CD45RA+ cells. The data were taken from a study of shared clonotypes between healthy human individuals. Study-wide results and caveats: Though the depth was large, rarefaction showed that sorted-subset sequencing was incomplete.

V usage is TRBV6-6 and J usage is TRBJ1-1, with D perhaps TRBD1 (6 bases). Sequenced: naive CD8+ T cells sorted from blood. This receptor was identified in a man between 25 and 39 years old in good health. In DNA form, the CDR3 reads TGTGCCAGCAGTTATGGGACAACGAACACTGAAGCTTTCTTT. Translating it yields CASSYGTTNTEAFF.